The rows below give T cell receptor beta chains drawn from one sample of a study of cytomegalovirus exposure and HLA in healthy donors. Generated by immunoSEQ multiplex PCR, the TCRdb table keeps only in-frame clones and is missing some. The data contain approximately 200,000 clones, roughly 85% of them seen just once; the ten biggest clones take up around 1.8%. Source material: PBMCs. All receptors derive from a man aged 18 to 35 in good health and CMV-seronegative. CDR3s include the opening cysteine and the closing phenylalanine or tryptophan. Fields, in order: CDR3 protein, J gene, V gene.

CDR3aa: CASSPLDGGRETQYF; j_gene: TRBJ2-5; v_gene: TRBV18
CDR3aa: CASSAGGENTEAFF; j_gene: TRBJ1-1; v_gene: TRBV7-9
CDR3aa: CASRPPSGSAIEQFF; j_gene: TRBJ2-1; v_gene: TRBV6-5
CDR3aa: CASSPGTYQETQYF; j_gene: TRBJ2-5; v_gene: TRBV5-1
CDR3aa: CASSPDPLWGRETQYF; j_gene: TRBJ2-5; v_gene: TRBV9
CDR3aa: CATTDRGNAKNIQYF; j_gene: TRBJ2-4; v_gene: TRBV15
CDR3aa: CACTGGNTGELFF; j_gene: TRBJ2-2; v_gene: TRBV30
CDR3aa: CASSIEGLAGGYTGELFF; j_gene: TRBJ2-2; v_gene: TRBV19
CDR3aa: CASSLIAGVNTGELFF; j_gene: TRBJ2-2; v_gene: TRBV7-8
CDR3aa: CASSVSSRGLFDEQYF; j_gene: TRBJ2-7; v_gene: TRBV9
CDR3aa: CASSERYLTSYEQYF; j_gene: TRBJ2-7; v_gene: TRBV2
CDR3aa: CASMGAEKLFF; j_gene: TRBJ1-4; v_gene: TRBV2
CDR3aa: CASRPIEPGEQFF; j_gene: NA; v_gene: TRBV25-1
CDR3aa: CASSQDRAPANYGYTF; j_gene: TRBJ1-2; v_gene: TRBV4-3
CDR3aa: CASSGTGGANQPQHF; j_gene: TRBJ1-5; v_gene: TRBV27
CDR3aa: CASSLSTGAGGNQPQHF; j_gene: TRBJ1-5; v_gene: TRBV28
CDR3aa: CASSPSGPGGSVIYGYTF; j_gene: TRBJ1-2; v_gene: TRBV7-2
CDR3aa: CASSYPGQSEQYF; j_gene: TRBJ2-7; v_gene: TRBV6-6
CDR3aa: CASRPGGTGELFF; j_gene: TRBJ2-2; v_gene: TRBV19
CDR3aa: CASSQDQQGADYEQYF; j_gene: TRBJ2-7; v_gene: TRBV4-3
CDR3aa: CASSQSPGLAGPTPGELFF; j_gene: TRBJ2-2; v_gene: TRBV14
CDR3aa: CASSLRGTATNYGYTF; j_gene: TRBJ1-2; v_gene: TRBV28
CDR3aa: CASSLAGLAGLEFF; j_gene: TRBJ2-1; v_gene: TRBV5-1
CDR3aa: CVSSPSGGPTDTQYF; j_gene: TRBJ2-3; v_gene: TRBV11-1
CDR3aa: CASSLSGGLEGLQETQYF; j_gene: TRBJ2-5; v_gene: TRBV7-2
CDR3aa: CASSRAGGHEQYF; j_gene: TRBJ2-7; v_gene: TRBV19
CDR3aa: CAWSRTDSDTQYF; j_gene: TRBJ2-3; v_gene: TRBV30
CDR3aa: CASSSLVTGGRTEAFF; j_gene: TRBJ1-1; v_gene: TRBV7-2
CDR3aa: CASSINWDRVDYGYTF; j_gene: TRBJ1-2; v_gene: TRBV19
CDR3aa: CASSLRLAGSTDTQYF; j_gene: TRBJ2-3; v_gene: TRBV7-2
CDR3aa: CASSTIDRDQPQHF; j_gene: TRBJ1-5; v_gene: TRBV28
CDR3aa: CASSQARIMRNEQFF; j_gene: TRBJ2-1; v_gene: TRBV4-3
CDR3aa: CASEVDRGSQFF; j_gene: TRBJ2-1; v_gene: TRBV28
CDR3aa: CASSFYRAIDEQFF; j_gene: TRBJ2-1; v_gene: TRBV5-1
CDR3aa: CASSLAGLAGEKSYNEQFF; j_gene: TRBJ2-1; v_gene: TRBV5-1
CDR3aa: CASSSWGGTEAFF; j_gene: TRBJ1-1; v_gene: TRBV7-2
CDR3aa: CASQRGSLSYEQYF; j_gene: TRBJ2-7; v_gene: TRBV30
CDR3aa: CSSSFYDGGTYEQYF; j_gene: TRBJ2-7; v_gene: TRBV7-9
CDR3aa: CAIREGDGELFF; j_gene: TRBJ2-2; v_gene: TRBV7-9
CDR3aa: CASSFPSALYEQYF; j_gene: TRBJ2-7; v_gene: TRBV5-6
CDR3aa: CASSSTSGRLFPTDTQYF; j_gene: TRBJ2-3; v_gene: TRBV5-8
CDR3aa: CASRRGGQQYF; j_gene: TRBJ2-7; v_gene: TRBV27
CDR3aa: CATDSSGLNEQFF; j_gene: TRBJ2-1; v_gene: TRBV28
CDR3aa: CASSPLRKPGLISENTEAFF; j_gene: TRBJ1-1; v_gene: TRBV18
CDR3aa: CAISEMGTSGKNEQFF; j_gene: TRBJ2-1; v_gene: TRBV10-3
CDR3aa: CASSLYSGGNEKLFF; j_gene: TRBJ1-4; v_gene: TRBV27
CDR3aa: CASSPIPFGDRHGYTF; j_gene: TRBJ1-2; v_gene: TRBV19
CDR3aa: CASSESQGSGNTIYF; j_gene: TRBJ1-3; v_gene: TRBV6-1
CDR3aa: CASSYSGGEGETQYF; j_gene: TRBJ2-5; v_gene: TRBV6-5
CDR3aa: CASSLGGGEGNQPQHF; j_gene: TRBJ1-5; v_gene: TRBV5-1
CDR3aa: CASSQAADGGEQYF; j_gene: TRBJ2-7; v_gene: TRBV4-3